These 2 T cell receptor beta chains were sequenced from one sample in a study of cytomegalovirus exposure and HLA in healthy donors. Method: immunoSEQ multiplex PCR; TCRdb's copy keeps in-frame clones and lacks some. The sample shows 150,000 to 200,000 clones, about 80% of them seen only once. Material for sequencing was PBMCs. Receptors were obtained from a man younger than 35 in good health and CMV-seropositive.

This clone has more than one count but fewer than ten. The chain links TRBV7-9 to TRBJ2-2, with TRBD1 identical over 8 bases. CDR3 size: 16 residues. Germline CDR1 and CDR2: SEHNR and FQNEAQ (reference sequence). The junction had 8 bases not matched to a gene; V was cut back by 7 bases and J by 1 base. CDR3 amino acids: CASTRRTGRNTGELFF. The CDR3 DNA sequence: TGTGCCAGCACCCGCCGGACAGGGAGGAACACCGGGGAGCTGTTTTTT.

The J gene is TRBJ2-1, the V gene TRBV9; 7 bases align to TRBD2. In germline, CDR1 is SGDLS, CDR2 YYNGEE. CDR3 size: 14 residues. V lost 6 bases, J lost 4 bases, and 7 bases stayed unmatched. The CDR3 nucleotides read TGTGCCAGCAACTCCGGGGGAGGGTACAATGAGCAGTTCTTC. This translates into CASNSGGGYNEQFF.